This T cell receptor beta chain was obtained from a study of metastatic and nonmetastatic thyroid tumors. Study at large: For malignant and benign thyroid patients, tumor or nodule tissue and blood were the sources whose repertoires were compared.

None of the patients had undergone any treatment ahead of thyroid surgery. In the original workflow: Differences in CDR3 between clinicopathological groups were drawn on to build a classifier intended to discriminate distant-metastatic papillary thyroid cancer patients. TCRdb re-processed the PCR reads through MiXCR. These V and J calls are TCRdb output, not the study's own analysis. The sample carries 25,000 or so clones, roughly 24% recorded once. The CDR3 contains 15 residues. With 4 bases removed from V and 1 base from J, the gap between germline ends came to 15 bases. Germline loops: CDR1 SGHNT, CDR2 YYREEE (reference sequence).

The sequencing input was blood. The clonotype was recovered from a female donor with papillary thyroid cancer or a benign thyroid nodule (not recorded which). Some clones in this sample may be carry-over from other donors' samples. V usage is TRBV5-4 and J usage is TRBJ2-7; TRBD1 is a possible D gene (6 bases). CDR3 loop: CASSPRSGQSYEQYF. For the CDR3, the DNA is TGTGCCAGCAGCCCCAGGTCCGGACAGTCCTACGAGCAGTACTTC. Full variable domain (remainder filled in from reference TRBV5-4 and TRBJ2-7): ETGVTQSPTHLIKTRGQQVTLRCSSQSGHNTVSWYQQALGQGPQFIFQYYREEENGRGNFPPRFSGLQFPNYSSELNVNALELDDSALYLCASSPRSGQSYEQYFGPGTRLTVT.